This T cell receptor (beta chain) derives from a study of neurological immune-mediated disorders. From 2 million PBMCs stored at -80 C, the unsorted libraries were generated. This clonotype was recorded many times. With 10-nucleotide random UMIs, 5'RACE was used to make the cDNA. TCRdb re-called the 5' RACE reads through MiXCR, storing one row per CDR3 protein. The repertoire holds 55,000 to 75,000 distinct CDR3 sequences, with about 2.5% as singletons. Between the trimmed V and J ends, which lost 10 bases and 9 bases, there was a span of 21 bases. The CDR3 totals 13 residues. The rearrangement links TRBV12-3 or TRBV12-4 to TRBJ2-5; D possibly corresponds to TRBD2 (6 bases). The material sequenced was PBMCs. The TCR was taken from a man aged 50-59 years with multiple sclerosis. The chain's CDR3 is CATRSLGGTAQYF. The CDR3 region has the DNA TGTGCCACCAGGAGTTTGGGGGGAACGGCCCAGTACTTC.